Sequencing of this T cell receptor beta chain was carried out in a study of OX40 agonist ivuxolimab in advanced cancers. Details on this clone: Antigen: not known.

Clones were read by immunoSEQ multiplex PCR, and TCRdb kept only the in-frame ones, dropping some. The table includes 150,000 to 190,000 clones, under 95% detected once. Broader study findings: CD8+ T cells averaged more expanded clones than CD4+. At doses 0.1 to 3.0 mg/kg, CD4+ and CD8+ clones expanded.

The source was CD4+ or CD8+ T cells sorted from blood, collected in a trial of the OX40 agonist ivuxolimab. This receptor was taken from an adult with an advanced solid tumor such as melanoma, head and neck, liver or kidney cancer.

The DNA of the CDR3 is TGTGCCAGCAGTAGGGGCGGGACAGGCTTCAATCAGCCCCAGCATTTT. This codes for CASSRGGTGFNQPQHF. The gene calls are TRBV7-2 and TRBJ1-5; 8 bases line up with TRBD1. Per the germline V gene, CDR1 is SGHTA and CDR2 is FQGNSA. The CDR3 is made up of 16 amino acids. V lost 6 bases and J lost 3; bases outside the gene matches: 10.